Listed below are T cell receptor beta chains from one sample, sequenced in a study of CD8+ T cells in alopecia areata. Data came from immunoSEQ multiplex PCR; TCRdb stores just in-frame clones and leaves some out. The data show over 85,000 clones, with 50% to 75% seen just once and less than 20% held by the top ten. Sequencing was performed on CD8+ T cells sorted from blood, taken at week 4, from a patient treated with tofacitinib. These receptors all come from a human donor with alopecia areata. Each CDR3 is given with its conserved first and last residue. The order of the fields is J gene, clone size, V gene, D gene, CDR3 protein, CDR3 DNA. D genes are given only for firm matches. Size is omitted from some rows. Given values are once, few, many or a class for expanded clones.

TRBJ1-1 . TRBV27 TRBD1 CASKPGTGVVTEAFF TGTGCCAGCAAGCCCGGGACAGGGGTGGTAACTGAAGCTTTCTTT
TRBJ2-6 . TRBV6-5 . CASSYSSGANVLTF TGTGCCAGCAGTTATTCGTCCGGGGCCAACGTCCTGACTTTC
TRBJ2-2 . TRBV27 . CASKGRNTGELFF TGTGCCAGCAAGGGCCGCAACACCGGGGAGCTGTTTTTT
TRBJ1-1 . TRBV27 . CASSFGQHTEAFF TGTGCCAGCAGTTTTGGGCAGCACACTGAAGCTTTCTTT
TRBJ2-7 . TRBV7-9 TRBD1 CASSPGTGYEQYF TGTGCCAGCAGCCCCGGGACAGGCTACGAGCAGTACTTC
TRBJ1-1 . TRBV29-1 . CSVELGQLRPGAFF TGCAGCGTTGAATTAGGACAGTTAAGACCGGGAGCTTTCTTT
TRBJ1-5 many TRBV27 . CASSPMDTNQPQHF TGTGCCAGCAGTCCGATGGACACGAATCAGCCCCAGCATTTT
TRBJ2-5 . TRBV10-3 . CAISEAATPAGETQYF TGTGCCATCAGTGAAGCAGCGACCCCGGCGGGAGAGACCCAGTACTTC
TRBJ2-7 . TRBV30 . CAWSAVSPYEQYF TGTGCCTGGAGTGCAGTGAGTCCCTACGAGCAGTACTTC
TRBJ1-1 . TRBV14 TRBD1 CASSLQGVNTEAFF TGTGCCAGCAGCCTACAGGGGGTAAACACTGAAGCTTTCTTT
TRBJ2-1 few TRBV5-6 TRBD2 CASSLTSGYNEQFF TGTGCCAGCAGCTTGACTAGCGGCTACAATGAGCAGTTCTTC
TRBJ2-2 few TRBV5-1 TRBD1 CASAQGESAGELFF TGCGCCAGCGCCCAGGGGGAATCCGCCGGGGAGCTGTTTTTT
TRBJ2-1 few TRBV7-9 TRBD2 CASSFEGGSNEQFF TGTGCCAGCAGCTTTGAGGGAGGGTCCAATGAGCAGTTCTTC
TRBJ1-5 few TRBV4-1 . CASSSGDQPQHF TGCGCCAGCAGTTCAGGGGATCAGCCCCAGCATTTT
TRBJ2-2 . TRBV6-1 . CASSDPLQGNTGELFF TGTGCCAGCAGTGACCCCCTTCAGGGTAACACCGGGGAGCTGTTTTTT
TRBJ1-1 few TRBV4-1 . CASSQGFVNTEAFF TGCGCCAGCAGCCAGGGGTTTGTGAACACTGAAGCTTTCTTT
TRBJ2-5 . TRBV4-3 TRBD2 CASSQSPGLAGFNF TGCGCCAGCAGCCAGTCCCCGGGACTAGCGGGGTTCAACTTC
TRBJ2-7 . TRBV2 . CASSRGTSSGYEQYF TGTGCCAGCAGTAGAGGGACTTCCAGCGGGTACGAGCAGTACTTC
TRBJ1-2 once TRBV5-6 . CASSLRLQGTYGYTF TGTGCCAGCAGCTTGCGCCTACAGGGAACCTATGGCTACACCTTC
TRBJ2-1 . TRBV2 . CASFRGSSYNEQFF TGTGCCAGCTTCAGGGGATCGTCCTACAATGAGCAGTTCTTC
TRBJ2-7 . TRBV11-2 . CASSEFGGPDYEQYF TGTGCCAGCAGTGAGTTTGGCGGGCCCGATTACGAGCAGTACTTC
TRBJ1-2 . TRBV27 . CASSKIGYTF TGTGCCAGCAGTAAAATAGGCTACACCTTC
TRBJ1-6 few TRBV15 . CATSREERNSPLHF TGTGCCACCAGCAGAGAAGAGAGGAATTCACCCCTCCACTTT
TRBJ2-7 once TRBV28 TRBD2 CASSTAAGGHEQYF TGTGCCAGCAGCACAGCGGCGGGAGGCCACGAGCAGTACTTC
TRBJ1-2 once TRBV7-9 . CASSLARTDMAYGYTF TGTGCCAGCAGCTTAGCGCGTACGGACATGGCCTATGGCTACACCTTC
TRBJ1-5 . TRBV2 . CASKDKANQPQHF TGTGCCAGCAAGGACAAAGCCAATCAGCCCCAGCATTTT